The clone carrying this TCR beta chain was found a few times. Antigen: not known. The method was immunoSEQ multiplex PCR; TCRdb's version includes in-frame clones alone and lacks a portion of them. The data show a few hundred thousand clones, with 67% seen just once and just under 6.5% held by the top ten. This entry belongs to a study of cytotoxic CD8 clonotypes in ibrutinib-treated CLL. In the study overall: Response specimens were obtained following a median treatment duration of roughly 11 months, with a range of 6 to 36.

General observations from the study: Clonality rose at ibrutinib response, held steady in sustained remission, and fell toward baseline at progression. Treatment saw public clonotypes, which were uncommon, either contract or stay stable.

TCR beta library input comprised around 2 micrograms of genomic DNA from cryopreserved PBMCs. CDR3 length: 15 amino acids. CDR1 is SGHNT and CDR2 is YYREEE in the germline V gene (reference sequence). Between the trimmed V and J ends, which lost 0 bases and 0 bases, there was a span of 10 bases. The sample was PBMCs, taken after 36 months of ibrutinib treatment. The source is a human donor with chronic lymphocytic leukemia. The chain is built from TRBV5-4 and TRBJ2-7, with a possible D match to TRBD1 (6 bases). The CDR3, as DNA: TGTGCCAGCAGCTTGGAGGGGGTCCACTCCTACGAGCAGTACTTC. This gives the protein CASSLEGVHSYEQYF. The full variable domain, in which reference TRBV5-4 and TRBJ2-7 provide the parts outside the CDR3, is ETGVTQSPTHLIKTRGQQVTLRCSSQSGHNTVSWYQQALGQGPQFIFQYYREEENGRGNFPPRFSGLQFPNYSSELNVNALELDDSALYLCASSLEGVHSYEQYFGPGTRLTVT.